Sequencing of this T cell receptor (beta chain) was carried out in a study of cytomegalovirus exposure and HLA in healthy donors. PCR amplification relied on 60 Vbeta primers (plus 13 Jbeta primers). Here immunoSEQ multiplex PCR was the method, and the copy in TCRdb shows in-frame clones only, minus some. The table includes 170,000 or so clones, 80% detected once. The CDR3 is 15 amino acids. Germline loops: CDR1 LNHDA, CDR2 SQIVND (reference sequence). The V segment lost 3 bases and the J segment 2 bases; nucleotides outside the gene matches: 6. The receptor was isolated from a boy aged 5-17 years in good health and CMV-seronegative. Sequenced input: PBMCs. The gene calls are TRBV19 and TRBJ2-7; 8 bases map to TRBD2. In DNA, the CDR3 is TGTGCCAGTAGTATCCGGGAGGGGCCCCCCTACGAGCAGTACTTC. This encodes CASSIREGPPYEQYF.